A selection of T cell receptor beta chains follows, all from one sample in a study of blood T cell repertoires in COVID-19. Measured with immunoSEQ multiplex PCR; TCRdb has only the in-frame clones, and not every one. Of hundreds of thousands of clones listed, 80% to 90% were seen once; the top ten hold 0.55% to 0.75%. Source material: peripheral blood. Every receptor here comes from a man aged 40-49 years with acute or convalescent COVID-19. The CDR3 runs from the conserved cysteine through the conserved F or W. The order of the fields is D gene, clone size, J gene, V gene, CDR3 protein, CDR3 DNA. A D gene is named only where the DNA matches it firmly. Clone size is stated in some rows and not others, as once, few, many or a class when expanded.

D: .; size: .; J: TRBJ1-3; V: TRBV4-2; CDR3: CASSQTHQGYGNTIYF; DNA: TGTGCCAGCAGCCAAACCCACCAGGGGTATGGAAACACCATATATTTT
D: .; size: .; J: TRBJ2-2; V: TRBV3-1/TRBV3-2; CDR3: CASSQWPPGELFF; DNA: TGTGCCAGCAGCCAATGGCCGCCCGGGGAGCTGTTTTTT
D: TRBD2; size: .; J: TRBJ2-1; V: TRBV19; CDR3: CASKTSGRAYNEQFF; DNA: TGTGCCAGTAAGACTAGCGGGAGGGCCTACAATGAGCAGTTCTTC
D: TRBD1; size: .; J: TRBJ2-2; V: TRBV6-5; CDR3: CANLQGTGELFF; DNA: TGTGCCAACCTACAGGGGACCGGGGAGCTGTTTTTT
D: .; size: .; J: TRBJ2-7; V: TRBV30; CDR3: CAWSVQGFLTNEQYF; DNA: TGTGCCTGGAGTGTACAAGGATTTCTTACTAACGAGCAGTACTTC
D: .; size: .; J: TRBJ1-2; V: TRBV11-3; CDR3: CASRPRGVALYGYTF; DNA: TGTGCCAGCAGACCTCGGGGAGTTGCCTTATATGGCTACACCTTC
D: .; size: .; J: TRBJ1-3; V: TRBV6-1; CDR3: CASSERRTGNTIYF; DNA: TGTGCCAGCAGTGAAAGGAGAACTGGAAACACCATATATTTT
D: TRBD2; size: .; J: TRBJ2-7; V: TRBV28; CDR3: CASSLLAGGVHEQYF; DNA: TGTGCCAGCAGTTTATTAGCGGGAGGGGTCCACGAGCAGTACTTC
D: TRBD1; size: once; J: TRBJ2-2; V: TRBV5-1; CDR3: CASSFRTGNTGELFF; DNA: TGCGCCAGCAGCTTCCGGACAGGCAACACCGGGGAGCTGTTTTTT
D: TRBD2; size: .; J: TRBJ2-7; V: TRBV2; CDR3: CASRRELAGTLREQYF; DNA: TGTGCCAGCAGGCGAGAACTAGCGGGGACACTACGGGAGCAGTACTTC
D: TRBD1; size: once; J: TRBJ2-7; V: TRBV30; CDR3: CAWKFLPGQGEYGAYEQYF; DNA: TGTGCCTGGAAATTTCTACCGGGACAGGGGGAGTACGGTGCCTACGAGCAGTACTTC
D: TRBD2; size: .; J: TRBJ2-5; V: TRBV5-1; CDR3: CASSLVGSGEQETQYF; DNA: TGCGCCAGCAGCTTGGTTGGTAGCGGGGAGCAAGAGACCCAGTACTTC
D: .; size: .; J: TRBJ2-3; V: TRBV23-1; CDR3: CASSQISGRGTDTQYF; DNA: TGCGCCAGCAGTCAGATTTCAGGGCGGGGAACAGATACGCAGTATTTT
D: TRBD1; size: .; J: TRBJ1-2; V: TRBV18; CDR3: CASSSLGQGARLDYGYTF; DNA: TGTGCCAGCTCATCATTGGGACAGGGGGCTCGGTTGGACTATGGCTACACCTTC
D: TRBD1; size: .; J: TRBJ1-1; V: TRBV10-3; CDR3: CAISASGGGGEAFF; DNA: TGTGCCATCAGTGCATCAGGGGGAGGCGGTGAAGCTTTCTTT